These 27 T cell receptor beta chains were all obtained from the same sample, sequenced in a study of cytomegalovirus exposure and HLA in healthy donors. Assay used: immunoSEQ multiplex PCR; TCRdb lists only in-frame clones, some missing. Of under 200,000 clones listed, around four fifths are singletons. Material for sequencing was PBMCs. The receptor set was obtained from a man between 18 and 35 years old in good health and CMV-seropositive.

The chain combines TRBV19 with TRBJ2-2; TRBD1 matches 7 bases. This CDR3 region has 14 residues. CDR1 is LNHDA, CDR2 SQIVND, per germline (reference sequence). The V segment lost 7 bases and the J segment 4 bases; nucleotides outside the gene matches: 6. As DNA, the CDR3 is TGTGCCAGTAACCCCTGGGACAGCACCGGGGAGCTGTTTTTT. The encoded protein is CASNPWDSTGELFF. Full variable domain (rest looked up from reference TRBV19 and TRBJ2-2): DGGITQSPKYLFRKEGQNVTLSCEQNLNHDAMYWYRQDPGQGLRLIYYSQIVNDFQKGDIAEGYSVSREKKESFPLTVTSAQKNPTAFYLCASNPWDSTGELFFGEGSRLTVL.

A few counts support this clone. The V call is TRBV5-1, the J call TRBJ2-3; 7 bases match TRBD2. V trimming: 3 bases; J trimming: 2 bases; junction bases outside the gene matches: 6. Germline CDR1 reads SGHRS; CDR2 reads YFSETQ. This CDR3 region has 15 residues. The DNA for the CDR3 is TGCGCCAGCAGCTCCTTGGCGGGAGCCACAGATACGCAGTATTTT. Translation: CASSSLAGATDTQYF.

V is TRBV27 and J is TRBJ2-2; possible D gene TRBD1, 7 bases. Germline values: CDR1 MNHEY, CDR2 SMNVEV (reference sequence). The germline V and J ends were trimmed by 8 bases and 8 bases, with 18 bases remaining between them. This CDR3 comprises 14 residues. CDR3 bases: TGTGCCAGCCTAAGGACAGGCGGGGCGGGGGAGCTGTTTTTT. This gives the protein CASLRTGGAGELFF.

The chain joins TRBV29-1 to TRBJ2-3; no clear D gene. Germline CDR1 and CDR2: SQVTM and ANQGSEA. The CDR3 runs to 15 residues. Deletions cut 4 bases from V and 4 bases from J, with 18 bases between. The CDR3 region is CSVALGAPTSDTQYF. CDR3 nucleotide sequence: TGCAGCGTTGCCCTCGGTGCTCCAACCTCAGATACGCAGTATTTT.

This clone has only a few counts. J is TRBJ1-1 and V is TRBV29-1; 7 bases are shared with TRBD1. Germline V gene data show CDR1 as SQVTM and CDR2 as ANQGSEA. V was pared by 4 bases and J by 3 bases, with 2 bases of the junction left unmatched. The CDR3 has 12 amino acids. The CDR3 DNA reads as TGCAGCGTTGCGGGACAGTACACTGAAGCTTTCTTT. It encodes CSVAGQYTEAFF.

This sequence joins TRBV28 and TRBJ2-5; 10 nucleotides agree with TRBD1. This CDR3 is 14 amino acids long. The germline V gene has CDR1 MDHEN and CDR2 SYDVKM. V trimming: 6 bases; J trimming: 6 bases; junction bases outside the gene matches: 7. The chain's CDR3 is CASSRTGGMKTQYF. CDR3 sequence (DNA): TGTGCCAGCAGCCGGACAGGGGGAATGAAGACCCAGTACTTC. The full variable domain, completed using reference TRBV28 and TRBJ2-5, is DVKVTQSSRYLVKRTGEKVFLECVQDMDHENMFWYRQDPGLGLRLIYFSYDVKMKEKGDIPEGYSVSREKKERFSLILESASTNQTSMYLCASSRTGGMKTQYFGPGTRLLVL.

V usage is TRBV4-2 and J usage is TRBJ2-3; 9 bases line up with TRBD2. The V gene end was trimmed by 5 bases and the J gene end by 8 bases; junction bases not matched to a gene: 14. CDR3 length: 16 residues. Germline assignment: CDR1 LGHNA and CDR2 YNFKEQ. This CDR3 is CASSREGSGSVGTQYF. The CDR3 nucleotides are TGTGCCAGCAGCAGGGAAGGTAGCGGGAGCGTTGGTACGCAGTATTTT.

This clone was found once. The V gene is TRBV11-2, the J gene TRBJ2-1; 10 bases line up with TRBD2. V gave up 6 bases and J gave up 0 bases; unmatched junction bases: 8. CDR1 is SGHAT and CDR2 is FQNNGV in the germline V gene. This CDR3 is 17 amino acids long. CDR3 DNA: TGTGCCAGCAGTACGCTAGCGGGAGCTCTCTCCTACAATGAGCAGTTCTTC. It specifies CASSTLAGALSYNEQFF.

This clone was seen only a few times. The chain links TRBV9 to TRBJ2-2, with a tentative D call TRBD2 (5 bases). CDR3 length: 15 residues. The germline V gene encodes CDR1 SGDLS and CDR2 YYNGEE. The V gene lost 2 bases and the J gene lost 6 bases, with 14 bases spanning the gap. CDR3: CASSVSSSIPGELFF. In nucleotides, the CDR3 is TGTGCCAGCAGCGTGTCTAGCAGTATCCCCGGGGAGCTGTTTTTT.

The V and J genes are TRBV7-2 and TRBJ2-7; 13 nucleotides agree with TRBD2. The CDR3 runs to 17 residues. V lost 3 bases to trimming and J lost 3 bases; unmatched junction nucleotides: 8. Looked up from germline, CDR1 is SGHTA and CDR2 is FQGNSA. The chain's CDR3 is CASSFELAGGEGYEQYF. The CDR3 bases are TGTGCCAGCAGCTTTGAACTAGCGGGAGGGGAGGGCTACGAGCAGTACTTC.

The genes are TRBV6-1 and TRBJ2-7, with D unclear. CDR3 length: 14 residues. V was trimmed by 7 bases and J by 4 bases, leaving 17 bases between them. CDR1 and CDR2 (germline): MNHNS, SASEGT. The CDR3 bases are TGTGCCAGCACCAACCCCCCTGCACGGTACGAGCAGTACTTC. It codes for CASTNPPARYEQYF.

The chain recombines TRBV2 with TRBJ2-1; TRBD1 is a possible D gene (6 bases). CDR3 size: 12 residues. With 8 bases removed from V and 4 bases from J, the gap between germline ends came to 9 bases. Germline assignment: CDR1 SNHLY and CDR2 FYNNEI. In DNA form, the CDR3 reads TGTGCCAGCGCGGACAGATACAATGAGCAGTTCTTC. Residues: CASADRYNEQFF.

The CDR3 region is CASSLFPVSGGYTF. The CDR3 nucleotides are TGTGCCAGCAGCTTATTTCCGGTCTCCGGTGGCTACACCTTC. The chain is built from TRBV7-2 and TRBJ1-2; the D is unclear. V lost 2 bases, J lost 7 bases, and 14 bases lay in between. CDR3 length: 14 residues. Germline CDR1 and CDR2: SGHTA and FQGNSA.

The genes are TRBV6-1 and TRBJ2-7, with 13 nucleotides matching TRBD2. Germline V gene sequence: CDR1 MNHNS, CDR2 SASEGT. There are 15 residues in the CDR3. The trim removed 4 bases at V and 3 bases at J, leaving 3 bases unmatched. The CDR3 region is CASSGWTSGSYEQYF. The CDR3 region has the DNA TGTGCCAGCAGTGGTTGGACTAGCGGGAGCTACGAGCAGTACTTC.

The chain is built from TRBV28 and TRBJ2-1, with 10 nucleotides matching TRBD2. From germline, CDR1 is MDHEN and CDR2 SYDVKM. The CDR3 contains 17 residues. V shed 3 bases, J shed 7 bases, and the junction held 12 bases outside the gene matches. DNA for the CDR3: TGTGCCAGCAGTTTTGTTGTGGCTAGCGGGAGTGGGAATGAGCAGTTCTTC. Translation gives CASSFVVASGSGNEQFF. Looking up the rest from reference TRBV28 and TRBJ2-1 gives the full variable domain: DVKVTQSSRYLVKRTGEKVFLECVQDMDHENMFWYRQDPGLGLRLIYFSYDVKMKEKGDIPEGYSVSREKKERFSLILESASTNQTSMYLCASSFVVASGSGNEQFFGPGTRLTVL.

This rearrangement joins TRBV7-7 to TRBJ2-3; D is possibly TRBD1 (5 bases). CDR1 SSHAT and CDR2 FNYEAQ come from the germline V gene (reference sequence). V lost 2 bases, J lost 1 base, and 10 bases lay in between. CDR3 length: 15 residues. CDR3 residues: CASSLSRERTDTQYF. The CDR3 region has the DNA TGTGCCAGCAGCTTATCCAGGGAACGCACAGATACGCAGTATTTT. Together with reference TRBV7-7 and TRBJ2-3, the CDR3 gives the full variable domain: GAGVSQSPRYKVTKRGQDVTLRCDPISSHATLYWYQQALGQGPEFLTYFNYEAQPDKSGLPSDRFSAERPEGSISTLTIQRTEQRDSAMYRCASSLSRERTDTQYFGPGTRLTVL.

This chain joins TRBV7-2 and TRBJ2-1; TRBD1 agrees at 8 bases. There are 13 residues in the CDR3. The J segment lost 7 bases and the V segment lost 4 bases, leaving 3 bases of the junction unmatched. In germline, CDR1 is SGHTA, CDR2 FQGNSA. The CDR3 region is CASSSRQGNEQFF. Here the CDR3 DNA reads TGTGCCAGCAGCTCCAGACAGGGGAATGAGCAGTTCTTC. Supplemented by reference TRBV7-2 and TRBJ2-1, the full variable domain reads GAGVSQSPSNKVTEKGKDVELRCDPISGHTALYWYRQSLGQGLEFLIYFQGNSAPDKSGLPSDRFSAERTGGSVSTLTIQRTQQEDSAVYLCASSSRQGNEQFFGPGTRLTVL.

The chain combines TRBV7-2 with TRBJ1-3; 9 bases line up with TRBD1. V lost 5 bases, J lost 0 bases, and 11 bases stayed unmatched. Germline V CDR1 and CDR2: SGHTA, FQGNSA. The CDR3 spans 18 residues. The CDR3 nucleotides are TGTGCCAGCAGCCCCAGGGGACAGGGATTAATCTCTGGAAACACCATATATTTT. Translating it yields CASSPRGQGLISGNTIYF.

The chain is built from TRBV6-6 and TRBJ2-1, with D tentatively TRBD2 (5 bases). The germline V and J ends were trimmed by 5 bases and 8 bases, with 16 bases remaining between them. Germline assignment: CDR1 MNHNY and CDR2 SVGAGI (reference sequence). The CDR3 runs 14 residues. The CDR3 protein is CASSLRKRNDEQFF. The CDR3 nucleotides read TGTGCCAGCAGTCTACGCAAGCGGAACGATGAGCAGTTCTTC.

The CDR3 bases are TGTGCCAGCAGTCCACGCCGGGAACGAAGGACCGGGGAGCTGTTTTTT. Encoded protein: CASSPRRERRTGELFF. The genes are TRBV27 and TRBJ2-2, with D possibly TRBD2 on 5 matching bases. CDR3 length: 16 amino acids. Trimming removed 5 bases at V and 5 bases at J, with 18 bases between. The germline CDR1 and CDR2 sequences are MNHEY and SMNVEV (reference sequence).

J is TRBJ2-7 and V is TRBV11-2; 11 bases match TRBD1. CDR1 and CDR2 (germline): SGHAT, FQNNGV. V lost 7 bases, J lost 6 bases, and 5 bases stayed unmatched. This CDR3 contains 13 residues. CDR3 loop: CASNSGTGGEQYF. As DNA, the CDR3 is TGTGCCAGCAACTCCGGGACAGGGGGCGAGCAGTACTTC.

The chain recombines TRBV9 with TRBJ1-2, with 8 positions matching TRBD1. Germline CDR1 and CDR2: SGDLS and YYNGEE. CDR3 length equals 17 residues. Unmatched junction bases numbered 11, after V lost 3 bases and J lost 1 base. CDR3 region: CASSARQGRGLNYGYTF. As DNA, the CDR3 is TGTGCCAGCAGCGCCCGACAGGGGAGGGGACTTAACTATGGCTACACCTTC.

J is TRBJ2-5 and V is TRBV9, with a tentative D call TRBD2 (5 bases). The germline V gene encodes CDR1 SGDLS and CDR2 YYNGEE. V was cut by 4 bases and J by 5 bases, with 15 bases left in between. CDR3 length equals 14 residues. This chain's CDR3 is CASSRGIREETQYF. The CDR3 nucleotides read TGTGCCAGCAGCAGAGGTATAAGGGAGGAGACCCAGTACTTC.

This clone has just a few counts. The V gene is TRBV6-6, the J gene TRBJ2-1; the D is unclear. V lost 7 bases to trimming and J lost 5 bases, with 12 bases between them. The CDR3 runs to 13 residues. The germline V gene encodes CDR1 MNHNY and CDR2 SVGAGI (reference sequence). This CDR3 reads CASTATMNNEQFF. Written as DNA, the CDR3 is TGTGCCAGCACCGCCACTATGAACAATGAGCAGTTCTTC.

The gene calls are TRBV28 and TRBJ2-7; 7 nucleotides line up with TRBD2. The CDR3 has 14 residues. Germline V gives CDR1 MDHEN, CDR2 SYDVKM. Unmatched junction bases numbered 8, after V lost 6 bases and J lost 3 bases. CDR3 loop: CASSRGVAHYEQYF. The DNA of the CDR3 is TGTGCCAGCAGCCGGGGGGTAGCACACTACGAGCAGTACTTC. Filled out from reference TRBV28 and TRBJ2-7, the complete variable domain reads DVKVTQSSRYLVKRTGEKVFLECVQDMDHENMFWYRQDPGLGLRLIYFSYDVKMKEKGDIPEGYSVSREKKERFSLILESASTNQTSMYLCASSRGVAHYEQYFGPGTRLTVT.

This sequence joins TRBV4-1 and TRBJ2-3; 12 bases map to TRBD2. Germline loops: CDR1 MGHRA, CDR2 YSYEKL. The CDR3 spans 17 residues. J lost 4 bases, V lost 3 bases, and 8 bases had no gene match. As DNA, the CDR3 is TGCGCCAGCAGCCAGGGGAAGACTAGCGGGAGAGCAGATACGCAGTATTTT. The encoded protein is CASSQGKTSGRADTQYF.

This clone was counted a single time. The CDR3 here is CASSGGGTSSYNEQFF. In DNA, the CDR3 is TGCGCCAGCAGCGGGGGCGGAACTAGCTCCTACAATGAGCAGTTCTTC. The gene calls are TRBV4-3 and TRBJ2-1; maybe TRBD1 (6 bases). The CDR3 covers 16 residues. CDR1 and CDR2 from the germline V gene are LGHNA and YSLEER. V was trimmed by 5 bases and J by 0 bases, leaving 14 bases between them.